The clone carrying this TCR beta chain was counted only a few times. These data belong to a study of shared clonotypes between healthy human individuals. Some clones are missing from TCRdb's copy, which holds only in-frame ones; the method was immunoSEQ multiplex PCR. The profile covers 950,000 to 1,100,000 clones, with 70% to 80% appearing a single time and 0.6% to 0.75% taken by the ten largest. The CDR3 extends over 14 amino acids. The germline gives CDR1 MNHNS, CDR2 SASEGT. Trimming at V came to 7 bases and at J to 8 bases, leaving 12 bases not matched to a gene. This clonotype was sampled from a young man in good health. Some clones in this sample may be carry-over from other donors' samples. The chain has TRBV6-1 and TRBJ1-2, with 8 bases lining up with TRBD1. What was sequenced was memory CD4+ T cells from PBMCs. The subset was: CD45RA-negative fraction. The CDR3 loop is CASTAGQGIGGYTF. Here the CDR3 DNA reads TGTGCCAGCACCGCCGGACAGGGAATAGGGGGCTACACCTTC.